Listed here are 28 T cell receptor beta chains from one sample, sequenced in a study of shared clonotypes between healthy human individuals (dated by TCRdb to the early 2020s). Libraries were constructed by the immunoSEQ multiplex PCR assay. TCRdb provides this immuneACCESS table in a form limited to in-frame rearrangements. Some clones are lacking; in checked studies, under half of them reflect an unresolved V gene, and why the rest are absent is not known. The sample table records about 2.1 million clones; roughly 93% of these occur just once. About 1.7% of the sample is held by the ten biggest clonotypes. For the CD8 naive samples, CD45RO-negative cells were positively selected for CCR7, yielding a CD45RA+CCR7+ population from which TemRA cells were excluded. The sequencing sample was made of naive CD8+ T cells from PBMCs. Per the publication, the cell subset or site label means: CD45RA+CCR7+. Source of these receptors: a young man in good health. Some clones in this sample may be carry-over from other donors' samples.

V and J are TRBV7-9 and TRBJ2-1; TRBD1 matches 7 bases. CDR3 length: 18 amino acids. The ends lost 4 bases at V and 8 bases at J; junction bases unmatched: 20. Germline lookup yields CDR1 SEHNR and CDR2 FQNEAQ (reference sequence). DNA of the CDR3: TGTGCCAGCAGCTCCCCAAGCACCGACAGGGCTCGAGGCGATGAGCAGTTCTTC. This sequence encodes CASSSPSTDRARGDEQFF. The full variable domain, its missing parts supplied by reference TRBV7-9 and TRBJ2-1, is DTGVSQNPRHKITKRGQNVTFRCDPISEHNRLYWYRQTLGQGPEFLTYFQNEAQLEKSRLLSDRFSAERPKGSFSTLEIQRTEQGDSAMYLCASSSPSTDRARGDEQFFGPGTRLTVL.

The genes are TRBV13 and TRBJ2-2; 10 bases align to TRBD2. Per germline, CDR1 PRHDT and CDR2 FYEKMQ (reference sequence). Trimming cost V 4 bases and J 6 bases; bases outside gene matches: 14. CDR3 length: 18 residues. The DNA of the CDR3 is TGTGCCAGCAGCTCCAATCTAGCGGGAGTGTTGGTCGCCGGGGAGCTGTTTTTT. It translates to CASSSNLAGVLVAGELFF.

Remarks on this clone: In the same sample, other DNA sequences code for this CDR3. This chain uses TRBV27 with TRBJ2-2; D gene unclear. The V end lost 2 bases, the J end lost 6 bases, and 7 bases lay between the germline ends. Germline CDR1 and CDR2: MNHEY and SMNVEV (reference sequence). The CDR3 loop spans 13 amino acids. The CDR3 nucleotides read TGTGCCAGCAGTTTACCACGATCCGGGGAGCTGTTTTTT. The encoded protein is CASSLPRSGELFF.

V and J are TRBV7-8 and TRBJ2-7; 13 bases agree with TRBD2. There are 16 residues in the CDR3. With 2 bases clipped from V and 2 bases from J, the junction kept 3 bases outside the gene matches. Germline V gene sequence: CDR1 SGHVS, CDR2 FQNEAQ. The CDR3: CASSLLGTSGTYEQYF. CDR3 DNA sequence: TGTGCCAGCAGCTTACTAGGGACTAGCGGGACCTACGAGCAGTACTTC.

This clone is a singleton in its sample. This rearrangement joins TRBV7-2 to TRBJ1-1; maybe TRBD1 (5 bases). CDR1 and CDR2 from the germline V gene are SGHTA and FQGNSA. The V gene lost 3 bases and the J gene lost 6 bases, with 14 bases spanning the gap. The CDR3 totals 14 residues. The CDR3 here is CASSFDRGWAEAFF. CDR3 bases: TGTGCCAGCAGCTTTGACCGGGGGTGGGCTGAAGCTTTCTTT.

In regard to this clone: At the DNA level, this CDR3 is encoded by other sequences in the same sample as well. The chain is built from TRBV9 and TRBJ1-2, with no clear D. The CDR3 totals 13 residues. V was cut by 0 bases and J by 5 bases, with 8 bases left in between. Germline assignment: CDR1 SGDLS and CDR2 YYNGEE. The CDR3 DNA reads as TGTGCCAGCAGCGTAGGGCAGGATTATGGCTACACCTTC. It yields the protein CASSVGQDYGYTF.

The V gene is TRBV11-2, the J gene TRBJ2-5; 7 bases are a match to TRBD2. Germline trimming cut 5 bases from V and 9 bases from J; bases unmatched to any gene: 9. The CDR3 sequence is 13 residues long. The V gene's germline CDR1 is SGHAT and CDR2 FQNNGV. DNA for the CDR3: TGTGCCAGCAGCACCGGGACTATTGGGTCCCAGTACTTC. Protein product: CASSTGTIGSQYF.

This rearrangement joins TRBV6-5 to TRBJ2-1; maybe TRBD1 (5 bases). Germline values: CDR1 MNHEY, CDR2 SVGAGI. V shed 0 bases and J shed 8 bases, with 11 bases lying between them. The CDR3 covers 14 residues. CDR3 residues: CASSYSLGADEQFF. The CDR3 DNA is TGTGCCAGCAGTTACTCGTTAGGGGCGGATGAGCAGTTCTTC.

The chain combines TRBV6-5 with TRBJ1-5, with D tentatively TRBD1 (6 bases). The V gene's germline CDR1 is MNHEY and CDR2 SVGAGI. Trimming took 2 bases from V and 5 from J, leaving 10 bases between them. The CDR3 extends over 14 amino acids. The CDR3 spells CASSYGQGYQPQHF. The CDR3 DNA follows: TGTGCCAGCAGTTACGGGCAGGGGTATCAGCCCCAGCATTTT.

This clone was seen more than once but under ten times. V and J are TRBV4-3 and TRBJ1-1; 9 nucleotides line up with TRBD1. Germline V gene data show CDR1 as LGHNA and CDR2 as YSLEER. J was trimmed by 4 bases and V by 3 bases; bases with no gene match: 3. The CDR3 loop spans 14 amino acids. The CDR3 here is CASSQGTGTTEAFF. DNA of the CDR3: TGCGCCAGCAGCCAGGGGACAGGGACCACTGAAGCTTTCTTT.

V usage is TRBV9 and J usage is TRBJ2-3; the match to TRBD2 covers 9 bases. The CDR3 is 16 residues long. V lost 4 bases to trimming and J lost 0 bases; unmatched junction nucleotides: 6. Germline V gives CDR1 SGDLS, CDR2 YYNGEE. The CDR3 coding sequence is TGTGCCAGCAGCACAGGACTAGCGCCTAGCACAGATACGCAGTATTTT. Translated, it gives CASSTGLAPSTDTQYF.

This rearrangement joins TRBV2 to TRBJ1-4, with TRBD1 matching over 7 bases. The germline V gene has CDR1 SNHLY and CDR2 FYNNEI. Trimming took 3 bases from V and 4 from J; bases not matched to a gene: 5. This CDR3 is built from 15 residues. The CDR3 loop reads CASSDQQGYNEKLFF. DNA for the CDR3: TGTGCCAGCAGTGACCAACAGGGGTATAATGAAAAACTGTTTTTT.

The rearrangement uses TRBV27 and TRBJ1-5; D unclear. This CDR3 region has 15 residues. Germline values: CDR1 MNHEY, CDR2 SMNVEV (reference sequence). V lost 3 bases, J lost 4 bases, and 13 bases lay in between. The CDR3 loop reads CASSFVWGSNQPQHF. CDR3 DNA: TGTGCCAGCAGTTTTGTTTGGGGATCGAATCAGCCCCAGCATTTT.

The rearrangement uses TRBV10-1 and TRBJ2-6; tentative D call: TRBD2 (6 bases). This CDR3 region has 15 residues. V was clipped by 3 bases and J by 2 bases, with 8 bases between them. Per germline, CDR1 WNHNN and CDR2 SYGVQD (reference sequence). CDR3 nucleotides: TGCGCCAGCAGTGATTCGGGAGCTGGGGCCAACGTCCTGACTTTC. Residues: CASSDSGAGANVLTF.

The chain joins TRBV13 to TRBJ1-4; D not certain. This CDR3 comprises 14 residues. CDR1 is PRHDT, CDR2 FYEKMQ, per germline (reference sequence). V was clipped by 5 bases and J by 8 bases, with 15 bases between them. CDR3 bases: TGTGCCAGCAGCCTCCGGACGCCGGGGGAAAAACTGTTTTTT. It codes for CASSLRTPGEKLFF. Using reference TRBV13 and TRBJ1-4 for the parts outside the CDR3, the full variable domain is AAGVIQSPRHLIKEKRETATLKCYPIPRHDTVYWYQQGPGQDPQFLISFYEKMQSDKGSIPDRFSAQQFSDYHSELNMSSLELGDSALYFCASSLRTPGEKLFFGSGTQLSVL.

The V call is TRBV7-3, the J call TRBJ2-2; no definite D call. Germline assignment: CDR1 SGHTA and CDR2 FQGTGA. The V and J ends lost 6 bases and 4 bases respectively, with 9 bases between them. The CDR3 covers 13 residues. This CDR3 is CASSPTLTGELFF. DNA for the CDR3: TGTGCCAGCAGTCCGACTCTCACCGGGGAGCTGTTTTTT.

V usage is TRBV28 and J usage is TRBJ2-1, with 14 bases that match TRBD2. Germline-derived CDR1 and CDR2 are MDHEN and SYDVKM. The CDR3 spans 18 residues. The ends lost 5 bases at V and 4 bases at J; junction bases unmatched: 10. CDR3 nucleotide sequence: TGTGCCAGCAGTCAGGGGACTAGCGGGAGAGGGTGGTACAATGAGCAGTTCTTC. Protein sequence: CASSQGTSGRGWYNEQFF.

This sequence joins TRBV27 and TRBJ2-1, with D perhaps TRBD2 (5 bases). The CDR3 runs 15 residues. Germline assignment: CDR1 MNHEY and CDR2 SMNVEV (reference sequence). Trimming removed 8 bases at V and 8 bases at J, with 22 bases between. The CDR3 DNA sequence: TGTGCCAGCGGTCTTACTAGTCTCGTGAGAGATGAGCAGTTCTTC. Its translation is CASGLTSLVRDEQFF.

The rearrangement uses TRBV7-2 and TRBJ2-6; D tentatively fits TRBD1 or TRBD2 (5 bases each). V lost 5 bases, J lost 0 bases, and 17 bases lay in between. Germline assignment: CDR1 SGHTA and CDR2 FQGNSA. This CDR3 region has 18 residues. The CDR3, as DNA: TGTGCCAGCAGCAGAGGGGTGGGGGTAGCCTCTGGGGCCAACGTCCTGACTTTC. Amino acid sequence: CASSRGVGVASGANVLTF.

The chain has TRBV6-1 and TRBJ2-1; D not certain. Germline V gene lookup returns CDR1 MNHNS and CDR2 SASEGT. The V end was cut by 10 bases, the J end by 5 bases, with 18 bases between. The CDR3 is 14 amino acids. The CDR3 loop reads CAIASLGGDNEQFF. CDR3 in DNA: TGTGCCATCGCCTCGCTGGGCGGCGACAATGAGCAGTTCTTC.

This sequence joins TRBV5-1 and TRBJ2-3; the match to TRBD2 covers 9 bases. The length of the CDR3 is 16 residues. The germline gives CDR1 SGHRS, CDR2 YFSETQ. With 4 bases clipped from V and 2 bases from J, the junction kept 8 bases outside the gene matches. The CDR3 loop is CASSNAPSGDTDTQYF. DNA of the CDR3: TGCGCCAGCAGCAATGCCCCTAGCGGGGACACAGATACGCAGTATTTT.

As regards this clone: The germline gene is not matched at one end of the junction; a read error may be the cause. The rearrangement joins TRBV5-6 to TRBJ2-3; D perhaps matches TRBD2 (5 bases). The CDR3 is made up of 15 amino acids. Germline loops: CDR1 SGHDT, CDR2 YYEEEE. The CDR3 DNA is TGTGCCAGCAGCTGGGGATCTCCTAGCACGGATACGCAGTATTTT. Its protein product is CASSWGSPSTDTQYF. Full variable domain (rest looked up from reference TRBV5-6 and TRBJ2-3): DAGVTQSPTHLIKTRGQQVTLRCSPKSGHDTVSWYQQALGQGPQFIFQYYEEEERQRGNFPDRFSGHQFPNYSSELNVNALLLGDSALYLCASSWGSPSTDTQYFGPGTRLTVL.

This chain joins TRBV14 and TRBJ2-2, with 7 nucleotides matching TRBD1. J lost 4 bases, V lost 4 bases, and 3 bases had no gene match. The CDR3 contains 14 residues. Germline assignment: CDR1 SGHDN and CDR2 FVKESK. CDR3 sequence: CASSLYRGTGELFF. DNA of the CDR3: TGTGCCAGCAGCCTCTACAGGGGCACCGGGGAGCTGTTTTTT.

This rearrangement joins TRBV13 to TRBJ2-5; D gene unclear. The last part of the DNA fits TRBJ2-7 better; the J call may be wrong. Germline V gives CDR1 PRHDT, CDR2 FYEKMQ (reference sequence). The length of the CDR3 is 13 residues. CDR3 in DNA: TGTGCCAGCAGCTTAGCCGCAGTACCCGAGCAGTACTTC. Protein: CASSLAAVPEQYF.

The rearrangement links TRBV15 to TRBJ2-1; 11 bases match TRBD2. Germline lookup yields CDR1 LNHNV and CDR2 YYDKDF (reference sequence). The CDR3 consists of 17 residues. J was trimmed by 5 bases and V by 3 bases; bases with no gene match: 9. This chain's CDR3 is CATSRPRPGLADNEQFF. The DNA for the CDR3 is TGTGCCACCAGCAGGCCACGCCCGGGACTAGCGGACAATGAGCAGTTCTTC.

The genes are TRBV7-9 and TRBJ2-7; weak D call: TRBD2 (7 bases). Per the germline V gene, CDR1 is SEHNR and CDR2 is FQNEAQ (reference sequence). The CDR3 sequence is 17 residues long. V lost 5 bases, J lost 6 bases, and 26 bases lay in between. The CDR3 DNA sequence: TGTGCCAGCAGCCCACAGGGAGCTGGCGGGAGAAAGCCCGAGCAGTACTTC. Translated, it gives CASSPQGAGGRKPEQYF. The whole variable domain, filled in from reference TRBV7-9 and TRBJ2-7, reads DTGVSQNPRHKITKRGQNVTFRCDPISEHNRLYWYRQTLGQGPEFLTYFQNEAQLEKSRLLSDRFSAERPKGSFSTLEIQRTEQGDSAMYLCASSPQGAGGRKPEQYFGPGTRLTVT.

V is TRBV4-2 and J is TRBJ2-7; tentative D call: TRBD1 (5 bases). This CDR3 region has 13 residues. Germline lookup yields CDR1 LGHNA and CDR2 YNFKEQ. Trimming took off 5 bases at V and 7 bases at J, with 15 bases between the two ends. CDR3 residues: CASSFQGVGEQYF. The CDR3 DNA sequence: TGTGCCAGCAGCTTCCAAGGGGTGGGGGAGCAGTACTTC.

The chain is built from TRBV15 and TRBJ2-3, with 9 bases fitting TRBD2. CDR1 and CDR2 from the germline V gene are LNHNV and YYDKDF (reference sequence). The J segment lost 4 bases and the V segment lost 3 bases, leaving 5 bases of the junction unmatched. There are 15 residues in the CDR3. The CDR3 spells CATSSWTSDADTQYF. Here the CDR3 DNA reads TGTGCCACCAGCAGCTGGACTAGCGATGCAGATACGCAGTATTTT.